This TCR beta chain was captured in a study of cytomegalovirus exposure and HLA in healthy donors. Study at large: In terms of ancestry, the Caucasian-associated cluster contained roughly 80% of the approximately 400 genotyped donors. Broader study findings: For most TCR sequences rarity was the rule, although some public TCRs occurred in many donors. A prior analysis recorded that most TCR beta V segments were productive about 87% or about 30% of the time. The availability of immune exposure information extended only to CMV serostatus.

Comments on this clone: The antigen is not known.

The PCR ran on 60 Vbeta and 13 Jbeta primers. Sequenced by immunoSEQ multiplex PCR; TCRdb stores in-frame clones only, minus some. The sample data list tens of thousands of clones. The ends were cut back, 4 bases at V and 5 bases at J, with 17 bases in the middle. The CDR3 is 15 amino acids. Germline V lookup: CDR1 SEHNR, CDR2 FQNEAQ (reference sequence). This chain joins TRBV7-9 and TRBJ2-5, with TRBD1 as a possible D gene (7 bases). Sequencing was performed on PBMCs. This clonotype was obtained from a woman aged 25 to 39 in good health and CMV-seronegative. CDR3 sequence: CASSSYGGQRETQYF. Written as DNA, the CDR3 is TGTGCCAGCAGCTCTTACGGGGGACAGCGGGAGACCCAGTACTTC.